This is a list of T cell receptor beta chains from one sample in a study of blood T cell repertoires in COVID-19. Only in-frame clones appear in the TCRdb table, and some are missing; sequencing was by immunoSEQ multiplex PCR. This table holds around 330,000 clones, roughly 88% found once. The sequenced material came from peripheral blood. The source is a woman in her fifties or sixties with active or convalescent COVID-19. Each CDR3 is given with its conserved first and last residue. D genes are given only for firm matches. The listing skips clone size in some rows; elsewhere it reads once, few, many or a size class.

CDR3 DNA	CDR3 protein	D gene	CDR3 length	V gene	J gene	clone size
TGTGCCAGCATGCTAGCTTGGCAAGAGACCCAGTACTTC	CASMLAWQETQYF	NA	13	TRBV2	TRBJ2-5	NA
TGTGCCAGCAGTTTCCTAAGCGGGGCCGAGCAGTACTTC	CASSFLSGAEQYF	TRBD2	13	TRBV6-2/TRBV6-3	TRBJ2-7	NA
TGTGCCAGCAGCACAGACGTTATGAACACTGAAGCTTTCTTT	CASSTDVMNTEAFF	NA	14	TRBV6-2/TRBV6-3	TRBJ1-1	NA
TGCGCCAGCAGTCCGACTCCGGCCACTGAAGCTTTCTTT	CASSPTPATEAFF	NA	13	TRBV4-1	TRBJ1-1	NA
TGTGCCAGCAGCTTCGGGGGGGAGCAGTACTTC	CASSFGGEQYF	TRBD2	11	TRBV7-9	TRBJ2-7	NA
TGCGCCAGCAGCTTGGCCCCTAGGTCAGAGACCCAGTACTTC	CASSLAPRSETQYF	NA	14	TRBV5-1	TRBJ2-5	NA
TGTGCCAGTCGCCTAGCGGGAGGGAAATCTACAGATACGCAGTATTTT	CASRLAGGKSTDTQYF	TRBD2	16	TRBV6-6	TRBJ2-3	NA
TGTGCCAGCAGCTTAGGCAGCGGTTGGGGAGGCGAGCAGTACTTC	CASSLGSGWGGEQYF	NA	15	TRBV7-6	TRBJ2-7	NA
TGCAGTGCTAGTCTAGGCGGGACCTCAGATACGCAGTATTTT	CSASLGGTSDTQYF	NA	14	TRBV20-1	TRBJ2-3	NA
TGTGCCTGGAGTATGACGGGGTGGGGGGAAGTAATGAACACTGAAGCTTTCTTT	CAWSMTGWGEVMNTEAFF	NA	18	TRBV30	TRBJ1-1	NA
TGTGCCAGTAGTAAGAGGGTGACTCCAGATACGCAGTATTTT	CASSKRVTPDTQYF	NA	14	TRBV19	TRBJ2-3	NA
TGTGCCAGCAGTGAAGGTAGTCTATTTATGGGAAACACCATATATTTT	CASSEGSLFMGNTIYF	NA	16	TRBV2	TRBJ1-3	NA
TGTGCCAGTAGTCCCCCTGGGACAGGGAGGAACACCATATATTTT	CASSPPGTGRNTIYF	TRBD1	15	TRBV19	TRBJ1-3	NA
TGTGCCACCACTAGCGTTTCTGACTACGAGCAGTACTTC	CATTSVSDYEQYF	TRBD2	13	TRBV7-9	TRBJ2-7	NA
TGTGCCACCAAGGGAGCGGACGGGGGCAATCAGCCCCAGCATTTT	CATKGADGGNQPQHF	NA	15	TRBV10-3	TRBJ1-5	NA
TGTGCCAGCAGCCAGGGGGGAGGAGGGGACAATGAGCAGTTCTTC	CASSQGGGGDNEQFF	NA	15	TRBV4-2	TRBJ2-1	NA
TGCGCCAGCAGCCCCCAGCGAGCGGGGGCTCACCTGTCAGATGGCTACACCTTC	CASSPQRAGAHLSDGYTF	NA	18	TRBV4-3	TRBJ1-2	NA
TGTGCCAGCAGCCAGGCAGACAGAAACTATATCCGCAATGAGCAGTTCTTC	CASSQADRNYIRNEQFF	NA	17	TRBV14	TRBJ2-1	NA
TGTGCCTCCAAGCCCACAGGTCTCGACACTGAAGCTTTCTTT	CASKPTGLDTEAFF	NA	14	TRBV10-3	TRBJ1-1	NA
TGTGCCAGCAGCAAAATTCAAGGCCCGGGGGAGCAGTACTTC	CASSKIQGPGEQYF	NA	14	TRBV14	TRBJ2-7	NA
TGCAGCGTTGAAGATTTAGGACAGGGGGGTTCCTACGAGCAGTACTTC	CSVEDLGQGGSYEQYF	TRBD1	16	TRBV29-1	TRBJ2-7	once
TGTGCCAGCTCACCGCAGGTTCCTAACTATGGCTACACCTTC	CASSPQVPNYGYTF	NA	14	TRBV18	TRBJ1-2	NA
TGTGCCAGTAGTACCCAGTATGGCTACACCTTC	CASSTQYGYTF	NA	11	TRBV19	TRBJ1-2	once
TGTGCCAGCAAAGGCAGGGTCGGCTCTGGAAACACCATATATTTT	CASKGRVGSGNTIYF	NA	15	TRBV6-4	TRBJ1-3	NA
TGTGCCAGTAGTCCACGACAGGGTTTTAACACTGAAGCTTTCTTT	CASSPRQGFNTEAFF	TRBD1	15	TRBV19	TRBJ1-1	NA
TGTGCCAGCAGCCTCCCAGGGGGGGGAAACACCATATATTTT	CASSLPGGGNTIYF	TRBD1	14	TRBV3-1/TRBV3-2	TRBJ1-3	few
TGTGCCAGCAGGGGCGGGACAGCGAACACCGGGGAGCTGTTTTTT	CASRGGTANTGELFF	NA	15	TRBV5-4	TRBJ2-2	NA
TGTGCCAGCAGCGAAACACCCGGACAGGGAATCACTGAAGCTTTCTTT	CASSETPGQGITEAFF	TRBD1	16	TRBV6-1	TRBJ1-1	NA
TGTGCCAGCAGTTACGGGGACAGGGGTACCACTGAAGCTTTCTTT	CASSYGDRGTTEAFF	TRBD1	15	TRBV6-5	TRBJ1-1	NA
TGTGCTAGTGGTTCCCCGGACAGGGGAAGCAATCAGCCCCAGCATTTT	CASGSPDRGSNQPQHF	TRBD1	16	TRBV12-5	TRBJ1-5	NA